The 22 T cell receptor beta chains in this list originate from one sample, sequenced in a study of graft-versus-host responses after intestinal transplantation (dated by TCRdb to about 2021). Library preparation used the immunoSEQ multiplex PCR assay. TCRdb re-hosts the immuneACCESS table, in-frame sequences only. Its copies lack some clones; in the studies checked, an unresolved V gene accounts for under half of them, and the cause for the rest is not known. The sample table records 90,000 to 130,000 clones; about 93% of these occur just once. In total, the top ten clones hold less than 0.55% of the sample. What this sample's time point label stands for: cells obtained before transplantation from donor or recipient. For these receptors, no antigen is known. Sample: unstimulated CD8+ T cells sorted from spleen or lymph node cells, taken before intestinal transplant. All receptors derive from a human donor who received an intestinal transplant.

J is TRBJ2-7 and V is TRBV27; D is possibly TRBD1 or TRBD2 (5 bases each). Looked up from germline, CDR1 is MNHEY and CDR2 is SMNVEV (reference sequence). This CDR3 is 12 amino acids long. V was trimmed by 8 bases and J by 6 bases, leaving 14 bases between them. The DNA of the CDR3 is TGTGCCAGCCAGGGTGAAGGGAGCGAGCAGTACTTC. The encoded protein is CASQGEGSEQYF.

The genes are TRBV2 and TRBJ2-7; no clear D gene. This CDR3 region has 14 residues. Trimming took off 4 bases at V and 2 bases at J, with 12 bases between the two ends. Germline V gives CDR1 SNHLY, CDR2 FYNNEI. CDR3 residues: CASSGTLNPYEQYF. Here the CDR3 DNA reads TGTGCCAGCAGTGGGACGCTCAACCCCTACGAGCAGTACTTC.

The CDR3 DNA reads as TGCGCCAGCAGCGAGCGACAGGGGGTCTACGAGCAGTACTTC. The encoded protein is CASSERQGVYEQYF. V usage is TRBV5-1 and J usage is TRBJ2-7; TRBD1 agrees at 9 bases. CDR3 length equals 14 residues. Germline V CDR1 and CDR2: SGHRS, YFSETQ. The trim removed 4 bases at V and 3 bases at J, leaving 5 bases unmatched. Complete variable domain (other parts from reference TRBV5-1 and TRBJ2-7): KAGVTQTPRYLIKTRGQQVTLSCSPISGHRSVSWYQQTPGQGLQFLFEYFSETQRNKGNFPGRFSGRQFSNSRSEMNVSTLELGDSALYLCASSERQGVYEQYFGPGTRLTVT.

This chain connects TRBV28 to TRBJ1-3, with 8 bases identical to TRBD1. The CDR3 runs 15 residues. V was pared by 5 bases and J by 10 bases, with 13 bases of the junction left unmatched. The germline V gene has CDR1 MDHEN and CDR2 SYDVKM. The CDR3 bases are TGTGCCAGCAGTCTCCGGACAGGGTCAATGTTTACCATATATTTT. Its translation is CASSLRTGSMFTIYF.

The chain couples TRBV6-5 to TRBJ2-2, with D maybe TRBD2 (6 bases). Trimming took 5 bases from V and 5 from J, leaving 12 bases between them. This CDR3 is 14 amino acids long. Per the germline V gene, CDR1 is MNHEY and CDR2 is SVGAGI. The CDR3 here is CASSPQGGTGELFF. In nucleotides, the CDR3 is TGTGCCAGCAGTCCCCAAGGAGGGACCGGGGAGCTGTTTTTT.

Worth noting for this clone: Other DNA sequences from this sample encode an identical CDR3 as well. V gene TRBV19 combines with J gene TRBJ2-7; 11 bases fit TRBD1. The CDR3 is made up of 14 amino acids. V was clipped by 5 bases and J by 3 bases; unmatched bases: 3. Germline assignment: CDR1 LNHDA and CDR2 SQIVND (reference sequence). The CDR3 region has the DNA TGTGCCAGTAGTGCAGGGACAGGGGGCTACGAGCAGTACTTC. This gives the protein CASSAGTGGYEQYF.

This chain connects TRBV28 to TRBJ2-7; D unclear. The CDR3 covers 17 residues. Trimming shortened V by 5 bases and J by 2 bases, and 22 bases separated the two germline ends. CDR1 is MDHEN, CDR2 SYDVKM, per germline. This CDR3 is CASSPIPPVRLPYEQYF. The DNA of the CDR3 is TGTGCCAGCAGTCCTATACCCCCTGTGCGGCTACCCTACGAGCAGTACTTC.

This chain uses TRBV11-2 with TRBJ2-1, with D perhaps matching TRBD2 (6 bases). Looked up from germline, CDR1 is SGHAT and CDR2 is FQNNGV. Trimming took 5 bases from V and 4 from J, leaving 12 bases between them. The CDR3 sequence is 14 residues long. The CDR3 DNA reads TGTGCCAGCAGCGGGGCGGCGGGATACAATGAGCAGTTCTTC. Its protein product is CASSGAAGYNEQFF. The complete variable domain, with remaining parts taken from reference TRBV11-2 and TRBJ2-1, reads EAGVAQSPRYKIIEKRQSVAFWCNPISGHATLYWYQQILGQGPKLLIQFQNNGVVDDSQLPKDRFSAERLKGVDSTLKIQPAKLEDSAVYLCASSGAAGYNEQFFGPGTRLTVL.

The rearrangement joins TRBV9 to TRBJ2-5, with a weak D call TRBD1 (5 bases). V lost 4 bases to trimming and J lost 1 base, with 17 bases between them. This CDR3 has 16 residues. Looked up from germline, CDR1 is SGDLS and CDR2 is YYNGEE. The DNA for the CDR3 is TGTGCCAGCAGCATAGACCAGGGTTTATTCCAAGAGACCCAGTACTTC. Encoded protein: CASSIDQGLFQETQYF.

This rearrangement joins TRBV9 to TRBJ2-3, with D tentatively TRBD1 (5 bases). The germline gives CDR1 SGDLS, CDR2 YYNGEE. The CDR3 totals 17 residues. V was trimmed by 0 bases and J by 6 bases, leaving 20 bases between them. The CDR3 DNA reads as TGTGCCAGCAGCGTAGATGGGGCTCCCGTTTCAATCGATACGCAGTATTTT. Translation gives CASSVDGAPVSIDTQYF.

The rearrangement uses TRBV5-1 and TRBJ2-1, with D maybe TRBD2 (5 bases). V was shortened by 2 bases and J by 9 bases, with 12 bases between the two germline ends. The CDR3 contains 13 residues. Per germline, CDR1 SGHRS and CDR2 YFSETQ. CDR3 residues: CASSFSSRSEQFF. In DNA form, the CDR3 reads TGCGCCAGCAGCTTTTCTAGCCGGAGTGAGCAGTTCTTC.

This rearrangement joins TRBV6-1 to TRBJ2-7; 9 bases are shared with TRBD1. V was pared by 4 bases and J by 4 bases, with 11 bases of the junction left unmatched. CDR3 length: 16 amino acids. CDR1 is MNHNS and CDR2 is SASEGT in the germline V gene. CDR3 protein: CASSASPTGGVYEQYF. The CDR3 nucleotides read TGTGCCAGCAGTGCCTCCCCCACAGGGGGCGTTTACGAGCAGTACTTC.

CDR3 loop: CSVEDLSQPNTEAFF. CDR3 bases: TGCAGCGTTGAAGATCTTAGTCAGCCGAACACTGAAGCTTTCTTT. The chain employs TRBV29-1 and TRBJ1-1, with D uncertain. This CDR3 contains 15 residues. Germline lookup yields CDR1 SQVTM and CDR2 ANQGSEA. V lost 0 bases and J lost 1, with 12 bases in between.

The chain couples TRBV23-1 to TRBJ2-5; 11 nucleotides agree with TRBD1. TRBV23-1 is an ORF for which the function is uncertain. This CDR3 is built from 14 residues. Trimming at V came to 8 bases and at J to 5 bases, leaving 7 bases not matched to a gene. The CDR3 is CASGGQGERETQYF. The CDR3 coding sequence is TGCGCCAGCGGGGGACAGGGGGAGCGGGAGACCCAGTACTTC.

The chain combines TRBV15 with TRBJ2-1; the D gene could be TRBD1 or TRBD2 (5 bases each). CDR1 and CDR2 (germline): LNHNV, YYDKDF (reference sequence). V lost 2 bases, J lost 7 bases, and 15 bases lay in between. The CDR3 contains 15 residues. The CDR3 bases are TGTGCCACCAGCAGACCGGGACGTCAACGAAATGAGCAGTTCTTC. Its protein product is CATSRPGRQRNEQFF.

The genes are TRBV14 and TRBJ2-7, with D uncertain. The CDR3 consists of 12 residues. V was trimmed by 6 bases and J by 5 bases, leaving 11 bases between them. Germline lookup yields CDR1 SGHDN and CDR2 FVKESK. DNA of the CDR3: TGTGCCAGCAGGGGCAATTCCCACGAGCAGTACTTC. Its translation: CASRGNSHEQYF.

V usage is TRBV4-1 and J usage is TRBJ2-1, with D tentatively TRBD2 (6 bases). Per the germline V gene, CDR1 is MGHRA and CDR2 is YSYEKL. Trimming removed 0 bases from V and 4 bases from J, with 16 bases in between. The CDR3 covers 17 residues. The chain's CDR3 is CASSQEGLAPSYNEQFF. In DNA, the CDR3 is TGCGCCAGCAGCCAAGAAGGGCTAGCGCCCTCTTACAATGAGCAGTTCTTC.

CDR3 bases: TGTGCCAGCAGTTTTCTGACTAGCAGGGTTGAATTGGGTGAGCAGTTCTTC. Protein sequence: CASSFLTSRVELGEQFF. V gene TRBV27 combines with J gene TRBJ2-1; 7 bases are a match to TRBD2. CDR1 and CDR2 (germline): MNHEY, SMNVEV (reference sequence). The CDR3 has 17 residues. J gave up 9 bases and V 3 bases, and 17 bases lay outside the gene matches.

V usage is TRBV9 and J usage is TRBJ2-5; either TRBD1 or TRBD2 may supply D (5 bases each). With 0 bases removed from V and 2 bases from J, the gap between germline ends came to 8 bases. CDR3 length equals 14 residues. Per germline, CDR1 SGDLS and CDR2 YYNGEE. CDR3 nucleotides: TGTGCCAGCAGCGTAGGAGGGGCTCAAGAGACCCAGTACTTC. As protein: CASSVGGAQETQYF. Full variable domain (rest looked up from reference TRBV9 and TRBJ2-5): DSGVTQTPKHLITATGQRVTLRCSPRSGDLSVYWYQQSLDQGLQFLIQYYNGEERAKGNILERFSAQQFPDLHSELNLSSLELGDSALYFCASSVGGAQETQYFGPGTRLLVL.

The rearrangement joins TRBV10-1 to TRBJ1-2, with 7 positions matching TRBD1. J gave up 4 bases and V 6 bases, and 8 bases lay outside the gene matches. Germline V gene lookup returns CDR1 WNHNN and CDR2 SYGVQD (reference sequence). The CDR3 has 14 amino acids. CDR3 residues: CASSATGVRYGYTF. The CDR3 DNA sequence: TGCGCCAGCAGCGCTACAGGGGTCCGCTATGGCTACACCTTC.

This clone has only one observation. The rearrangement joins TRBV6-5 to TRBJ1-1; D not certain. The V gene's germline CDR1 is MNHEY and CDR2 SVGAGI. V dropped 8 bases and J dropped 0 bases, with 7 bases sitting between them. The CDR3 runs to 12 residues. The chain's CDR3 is CASWGMNTEAFF. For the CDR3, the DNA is TGTGCCAGCTGGGGAATGAACACTGAAGCTTTCTTT.

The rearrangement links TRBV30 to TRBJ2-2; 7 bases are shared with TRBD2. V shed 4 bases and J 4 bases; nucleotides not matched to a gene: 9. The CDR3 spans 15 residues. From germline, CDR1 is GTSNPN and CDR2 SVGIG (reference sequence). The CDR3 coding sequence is TGTGCCTGGATCCGTGGGAGGGCGGTCACCGGGGAGCTGTTTTTT. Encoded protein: CAWIRGRAVTGELFF.